This T cell receptor (beta chain) was identified in a study of blood T cell repertoires in COVID-19 (TCRdb year 2020). For context, the study as a whole: Samples covering the acute and convalescent phases of COVID-19 were provided by collaborators in the United States, Italy and Spain. Deeply sampled blood TCRbeta repertoires from subjects exposed to, actively infected with, or recovered from COVID-19 were included in the dataset. The material from the prospective study consisted of cDNA or gDNA derived from T cells, B-cell-depleted T cells, or PBMCs. Samples were obtained from the ongoing ImmuneRACE study (first 160 participants) and from 1,200 or so subjects provided by 6 global collaborators. The repertoires were made available in a free public database intended to serve as a resource for research on the immune response to SARS-CoV-2. Where available, HLA class I and class II types were obtained from metadata supplied by the sample provider rather than from assay-based typing. A de-identified subject ID, COVID-19 status, age in years and sex were almost always included in the sample metadata.

Samples from volunteer blood donors who had recovered from COVID-19 were contributed by a second Seattle source. Each collaborating institution followed its own protocols to collect whole blood in K2EDTA tubes. For TCRbeta analysis, collaborator samples were shipped as frozen whole blood, as isolated PBMCs, or as DNA extracted from either sample type. On this clone: The antigen it binds to is not known. Nothing much larger sits one base from this clone, and base qualities are not available.

Trimming at the junction amounts to 1 base on V and 7 bases on J, and the germline ends lie 20 bases apart. CDR1 LGHDT and CDR2 YNNKEL are derived from the germline V gene (reference sequence). The CDR3 contains 18 residues, cysteine and phenylalanine counted. Just the 54-base CDR3 DNA is kept, in frame starting at base 1. What the study reported, not specific to this receptor: Clinical and demographic metadata were provided uncurated, with the amount varying by source and participant.

The immunoSEQ Assay, a bias-controlled multiplex PCR, was used to amplify TCRbeta CDR3 regions from genomic DNA. The original pipeline was this. Nucleated cell counts per sample were estimated from amplification of reference gene primers within the assay. Sequence reads were collapsed and filtered to measure the absolute abundance of every unique TCRbeta CDR3 rearrangement. For each sample, productive Simpson clonality was calculated as the square root of Simpson's diversity index across productive rearrangements. Held by TCRdb, this immuneACCESS table contains in-frame sequences only and omits some clones. Under half of the omission traces to an unresolved V gene where checked; the cause of the rest is unknown. Clone size and V and J calls were adopted from that table, with D and trimming inferred from the DNA. The sample has 110,000 or so clones on record, approximately 91% of them singletons. Under 9% of the sample lies in the top ten.

The source material was peripheral blood. The sequence is built from TRBV3-1 (or the pseudogene TRBV3-2) and TRBJ1-6; the best D guess is TRBD1, with 6 bases matching. This sequence was found in a woman aged 65 to 85 who had recovered from COVID-19. The sequence in DNA is TGTGCCAGCAGCCAAGGTTATGGGGGCGGCAGGGAGAATTCACCCCTCCACTTT. It specifies CASSQGYGGGRENSPLHF.